This TCR beta chain is drawn from a study of blood T cell repertoires in COVID-19. Study overall: Both acute and convalescent COVID-19 samples were obtained from the United States, Italy and Spain. T cells, B-cell-depleted T cells, or PBMCs supplied cDNA or gDNA.

This CDR3 is 15 amino acids long. Losses at the gene ends were 3 bases for V and 0 bases for J; bases not matched to a gene: 0. Germline-derived CDR1 and CDR2 are SGHTA and FQGTGA. As originally analysed: Researchers report that nucleated cell counts were estimated from reference gene primer amplification. Assay: immunoSEQ multiplex PCR; the TCRdb copy retains only in-frame clones and omits some. That table furnishes V, J and clone size, whereas the DNA furnished D and trimming. This sample has 300,000 to 350,000 clones, with around 87% found just once. Patients from Seattle were sampled longitudinally, starting during active infection.

The sequencing sample was made of peripheral blood. The clonotype comes from a woman aged 45 to 65 with COVID-19, enrolled during active disease. This sequence joins TRBV7-3 and TRBJ2-2; the match to TRBD2 covers 8 bases. This CDR3 is CASSFSGTNTGELFF. The DNA for the CDR3 is TGTGCCAGCAGCTTTAGCGGGACGAACACCGGGGAGCTGTTTTTT.